What follows describes a single TCR beta chain. What it recognizes is unknown. The junction shows a germline mismatch at one end, possibly a read error. The template was RNA from unsorted bulk tissue. The data stem from a study of tumor and adjacent non-tumor tissue in lung cancer. As for the study in general: Each sample yielded 4 million to 5 million productive TCRbeta reads on average.

The library came from three nested PCR rounds adapted from ARM-PCR protocols. TCRdb independently ran MiXCR on the multiplex PCR reads; one entry per CDR3 protein. The data show around 210,000 distinct CDR3 sequences, with 60% to 85% seen just once and about 23% held by the top ten. This CDR3 spans 15 amino acids. Germline V lookup: CDR1 SGHAT, CDR2 FQNNGV. Study-wide findings and caveats: Patients with more diverse tumor TCRs had worse survival. Top 100 clones took a larger repertoire share in normal lung.

Input material: lung tumor tissue. The V and J genes are TRBV11-2 and TRBJ2-1; D is uncertain. The receptor's source is a man between 60 and 75 years old with non-small cell lung cancer. The CDR3 reads CANSLAMGSDNEQFF. CDR3 sequence (DNA): TGTGCCAACAGCTTAGCTATGGGATCGGACAATGAGCAGTTCTTC. The variable domain in full, with the rest retrieved from reference TRBV11-2 and TRBJ2-1, is EAGVAQSPRYKIIEKRQSVAFWCNPISGHATLYWYQQILGQGPKLLIQFQNNGVVDDSQLPKDRFSAERLKGVDSTLKIQPAKLEDSAVYLCANSLAMGSDNEQFFGPGTRLTVL.